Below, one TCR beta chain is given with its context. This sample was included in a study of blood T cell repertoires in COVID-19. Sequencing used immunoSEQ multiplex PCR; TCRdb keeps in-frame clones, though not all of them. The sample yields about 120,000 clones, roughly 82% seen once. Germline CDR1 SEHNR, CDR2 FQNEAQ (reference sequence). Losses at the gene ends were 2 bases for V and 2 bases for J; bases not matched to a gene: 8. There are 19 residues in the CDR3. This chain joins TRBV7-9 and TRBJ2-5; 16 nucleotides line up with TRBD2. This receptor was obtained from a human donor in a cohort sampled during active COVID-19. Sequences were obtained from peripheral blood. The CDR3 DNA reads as TGTGCCAGCAGCTTATCGGGACTAGCGGGGGGGCCGGGGCAAGAGACCCAGTACTTC. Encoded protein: CASSLSGLAGGPGQETQYF.